A single sample is the source of the 18 T cell receptor beta chains below, sequenced in a study of Ad26.COV2.S vaccination and SARS-CoV-2 variants. Regarding treatment: about 20 received Ad26.COV2.S at low or high dose, single or two shots; about five received placebo; per-sample allocation not given. Sampling happened 63 days after the first vaccine or placebo injection. Some clones are missing from TCRdb's copy, which holds only in-frame ones; the method was immunoSEQ multiplex PCR. The sample lists about 350,000 clones, 88% occurring once. The material sequenced was peripheral blood, taken in a trial of Ad26.COV2.S vaccine versus placebo. The receptors come from a person aged 18-60 years who received the Ad26.COV2.S COVID-19 vaccine or a placebo.

V and J are TRBV6-4 and TRBJ2-3; possible D gene TRBD2, 5 bases. CDR3 size: 17 residues. Germline-derived CDR1 and CDR2 are MRHNA and SNTAGT. Between the trimmed V and J ends, which lost 0 bases and 0 bases, there was a span of 13 bases. CDR3 residues: CASSDSANWTSTDTQYF. In DNA, the CDR3 is TGTGCCAGCAGTGACTCAGCCAACTGGACTAGCACAGATACGCAGTATTTT.

The chain joins TRBV18 to TRBJ1-1; D is unresolved. CDR1 and CDR2 from the germline V gene are KGHSH and LQKENI. This CDR3 region has 15 residues. Between the trimmed V and J ends, which lost 6 bases and 0 bases, there was a span of 14 bases. The CDR3 is CASSLRPEMNTEAFF. CDR3 in DNA: TGTGCCAGCTCCCTCCGGCCGGAGATGAACACTGAAGCTTTCTTT.

This clone was detected once. The V call is TRBV11-3, the J call TRBJ2-7, with D perhaps being TRBD1 or TRBD2 (5 bases each). The CDR3 contains 14 residues. Looked up from germline, CDR1 is SGHNT and CDR2 is YENEEA. The V gene lost 1 base and the J gene lost 0 bases, with 7 bases spanning the gap. The CDR3 nucleotides are TGTGCCAGCAGCTTAGGGGGACGCTCCTACGAGCAGTACTTC. Protein product: CASSLGGRSYEQYF.

The chain has TRBV10-3 and TRBJ2-7; no clear D. In germline, CDR1 is ENHRY, CDR2 SYGVKD. V lost 3 bases, J lost 0 bases, and 6 bases lay in between. The CDR3 extends over 13 amino acids. CDR3 nucleotides: TGTGCCATCAGTGATGGTTCCTCCTACGAGCAGTACTTC. Translated, it gives CAISDGSSYEQYF.

V usage is TRBV5-1 and J usage is TRBJ2-7; a weak D match, TRBD1 (6 bases). CDR1 SGHRS and CDR2 YFSETQ come from the germline V gene. The CDR3 contains 15 residues. The V gene lost 4 bases and the J gene lost 0 bases, with 14 bases spanning the gap. In DNA, the CDR3 is TGCGCCAGCAGCCCAGGGACAATTTACTCCTACGAGCAGTACTTC. Its protein is CASSPGTIYSYEQYF.

The chain combines TRBV30 with TRBJ2-3; D is perhaps TRBD1 (5 bases). The V end lost 3 bases, the J end lost 2 bases, and 15 bases lay between the germline ends. There are 15 residues in the CDR3. Germline V gene sequence: CDR1 GTSNPN, CDR2 SVGIG (reference sequence). The CDR3 sequence is CAWSPDSSLTDTQYF. CDR3 DNA: TGTGCCTGGAGCCCTGACAGCAGCCTCACAGATACGCAGTATTTT.

In this sample, this clone turned up a few times. The genes are TRBV7-2 and TRBJ2-7, with 7 bases aligning to TRBD1. This CDR3 has 14 amino acids. The V gene's germline CDR1 is SGHTA and CDR2 FQGNSA. Trimming removed 6 bases from V and 3 bases from J; junction bases left unmatched: 8. CDR3 DNA: TGTGCCAGCAGAACTGGGACAGTAGGCTACGAGCAGTACTTC. It specifies CASRTGTVGYEQYF.

The rearrangement uses TRBV19 and TRBJ2-5; D is perhaps TRBD2 (7 bases). The germline V gene encodes CDR1 LNHDA and CDR2 SQIVND (reference sequence). CDR3 size: 14 residues. The ends were cut back, 8 bases at V and 4 bases at J, with 17 bases in the middle. The DNA of the CDR3 is TGTGCCAGTGGGAACGGGGGGCCTCCAGAGACCCAGTACTTC. Protein product: CASGNGGPPETQYF.

This clone was observed a handful of times. At the DNA level, this CDR3 is encoded by other sequences in the same sample as well. The chain combines TRBV4-3 with TRBJ1-3; maybe TRBD1 (5 bases). The germline V and J ends were trimmed by 1 base and 7 bases, with 8 bases remaining between them. There are 13 residues in the CDR3. From germline, CDR1 is LGHNA and CDR2 YSLEER. The CDR3 reads CASSQVRGNTIYF. CDR3 DNA: TGCGCCAGCAGCCAAGTGCGGGGCAACACCATATATTTT.

The rearrangement uses TRBV30 and TRBJ2-3, with 7 bases lining up with TRBD1. This CDR3 has 14 amino acids. J gave up 2 bases and V 0 bases, and 2 bases lay outside the gene matches. The germline V gene has CDR1 GTSNPN and CDR2 SVGIG (reference sequence). The CDR3 DNA reads TGTGCCTGGAGTGTTGGGACAGTCACAGATACGCAGTATTTT. It specifies CAWSVGTVTDTQYF.

The chain is built from TRBV12-3 or TRBV12-4 and TRBJ2-1, with D unresolved. Trimming took 5 bases from V and 5 from J, leaving 4 bases between them. The CDR3 contains 11 residues. This CDR3 reads CASSRHNEQFF. CDR3 nucleotide sequence: TGTGCCAGCAGTCGCCACAATGAGCAGTTCTTC.

The rearrangement uses TRBV15 and TRBJ1-5; D not resolved. The CDR3 runs 12 residues. Germline V CDR1 and CDR2: LNHNV, YYDKDF (reference sequence). V lost 8 bases, J lost 4 bases, and 9 bases lay in between. CDR3 amino acids: CATGSVNQPQHF. In nucleotides, the CDR3 is TGTGCCACCGGGTCGGTTAATCAGCCCCAGCATTTT.

V gene TRBV4-1 combines with J gene TRBJ1-5, with D possibly being TRBD1 (5 bases). CDR1 MGHRA and CDR2 YSYEKL come from the germline V gene. The germline V and J ends were trimmed by 5 bases and 7 bases, with 15 bases remaining between them. The CDR3 covers 14 residues. The CDR3 region has the DNA TGCGCCAGCAGCGCCCAACAGGTCGCCCAGCCCCAGCATTTT. Its translation is CASSAQQVAQPQHF.

J is TRBJ2-7 and V is TRBV15, with TRBD2 matching over 10 bases. The CDR3 sequence is 16 residues long. V dropped 0 bases and J dropped 5; count of bases not matched to a gene: 7. The germline V gene encodes CDR1 LNHNV and CDR2 YYDKDF (reference sequence). CDR3 DNA: TGTGCCACCAGCAGAGAAGATACTAGCGGGGCCAACGAGCAGTACTTC. This codes for CATSREDTSGANEQYF.

This clone was seen a handful of times. The chain carries TRBV14 and TRBJ1-3; tentative D call: TRBD1 (6 bases). CDR3 size: 17 residues. Trimming took off 4 bases at V and 0 bases at J, with 16 bases between the two ends. Germline CDR1 and CDR2: SGHDN and FVKESK. In DNA, the CDR3 is TGTGCCAGCAGCCCGGTTGAGGGGGTGGTCTCTGGAAACACCATATATTTT. As protein: CASSPVEGVVSGNTIYF. Filled out from reference TRBV14 and TRBJ1-3, the complete variable domain reads EAGVTQFPSHSVIEKGQTVTLRCDPISGHDNLYWYRRVMGKEIKFLLHFVKESKQDESGMPNNRFLAERTGGTYSTLKVQPAELEDSGVYFCASSPVEGVVSGNTIYFGEGSWLTVV.

The chain carries TRBV19 and TRBJ2-3; the D gene is possibly TRBD2 (5 bases). The V and J ends lost 7 bases and 1 base respectively, with 12 bases between them. Germline CDR1 and CDR2: LNHDA and SQIVND (reference sequence). This CDR3 contains 14 residues. CDR3 in amino acids: CASMDWHGTDTQYF. The CDR3, as DNA: TGTGCCAGTATGGACTGGCACGGCACAGATACGCAGTATTTT.

The DNA of the CDR3 is TGTGCCAGCTCACCGCAGGGACAGGCCAACACTGAAGCTTTCTTT. This sequence encodes CASSPQGQANTEAFF. The chain recombines TRBV18 with TRBJ1-1; 8 bases agree with TRBD1. The length of the CDR3 is 15 residues. Germline CDR1 and CDR2: KGHSH and LQKENI. V shed 3 bases and J 2 bases; nucleotides not matched to a gene: 5.

This chain joins TRBV6-5 and TRBJ1-3; D possibly corresponds to TRBD1 (5 bases). V lost 6 bases and J 8 bases, leaving 11 bases between the germline ends. The germline gives CDR1 MNHEY, CDR2 SVGAGI. This CDR3 spans 12 amino acids. CDR3 sequence reads: CASSAQGDTIYF. CDR3 bases: TGTGCCAGCAGCGCTCAAGGGGACACCATATATTTT.